Described below is a single T cell receptor (beta chain) sequence and its context. Its specificity is not known. This record belongs to a study of shared clonotypes between healthy human individuals. Study outcomes and limitations: Sequencing depth was expected to affect clonotype sharing among donors.

Measured with immunoSEQ multiplex PCR; TCRdb has only the in-frame clones, and not every one. The table includes some 580,000 clones, 97% detected once. Germline V gives CDR1 MNHNS, CDR2 SASEGT. V lost 3 bases, J lost 4 bases, and 13 bases lay in between. The CDR3 has 15 amino acids. Every one of the donors was a Caucasian adult that lived in Nashville, Tennessee. This rearrangement joins TRBV6-1 to TRBJ2-1; maybe TRBD2 (6 bases). Sample: naive CD4+ T cells sorted from blood. The subset was: CD45RA+ positively selected. The receptor comes from a woman aged 25-40 years in good health. The CDR3 bases are TGTGCCAGCAGTGACAACGGGACTCCATACAATGAGCAGTTCTTC. It translates to CASSDNGTPYNEQFF.